This TCR beta chain was captured in a study of chemoradiotherapy in HPV16-positive cancers. Study-level background: Two HPV16-positive patients' cells yielded candidate HPV-specific clones and common motifs. General study findings and limits: During treatment, candidate HPV-specific clones and E7-related motifs expanded in tumor. Only two HPV16-positive patients supplied the functional HPV-specificity definition. HPV-responsive T-cell expansion during chemoradiotherapy was linked to improved recurrence-free survival in HPV16-positive patients.

A note on this clone: Its target is not known.

This table comes from immunoSEQ multiplex PCR, and its TCRdb copy is limited to in-frame clones, with some not included. The sample contains 9,500 to 12,000 clones, around 70% of which appear only once. Germline assignment: CDR1 MDHEN and CDR2 SYDVKM. The CDR3 loop spans 18 amino acids. Trimming stripped 0 bases from V and 4 bases from J, with 22 bases between. This sequence was found in a human donor with HPV-associated anogenital cancer. The V and J genes are TRBV28 and TRBJ2-7; D tentatively fits TRBD1 or TRBD2 (5 bases each). The sample was gathered from a patient who underwent chemoradiotherapy. In DNA, the CDR3 is TGTGCCAGCAGTTTATGCGAATTGGTCGGGGACGGGACGTACGAGCAGTACTTC. Its protein is CASSLCELVGDGTYEQYF.